Described below is a single T cell receptor beta chain sequence and its context. The junction had 4 bases not matched to a gene; V was cut back by 2 bases and J by 6 bases. CDR1 and CDR2 from the germline V gene are SEHNR and FQNEAQ (reference sequence). CDR3 length: 15 residues. The data were produced by immunoSEQ multiplex PCR, yet TCRdb's version contains in-frame clones alone and is incomplete. The sample lists 200,000 to 250,000 clones; almost 90% were seen once. This specimen comes from a study of blood T cell repertoires in COVID-19. The chain couples TRBV7-9 to TRBJ2-1; 10 nucleotides line up with TRBD2. This sequence was found in a woman aged 55-69 years with acute or convalescent COVID-19. Specimen: peripheral blood. The CDR3 spells CASSLKREGSNEQFF. In DNA form, the CDR3 reads TGTGCCAGCAGCTTAAAGCGGGAGGGCAGCAATGAGCAGTTCTTC.